The 14 T cell receptor beta chains below come from one sample, sequenced in a study of T cells after yellow fever vaccination. TCRdb analysed the 5' RACE reads with MiXCR anew, one entry per CDR3 protein. The sample has tens of thousands of distinct CDR3 sequences, more than 5.5% seen once. The input for sequencing was CD8+ T cells sorted from PBMCs, taken 9 to 10 days after the first yellow fever vaccination. The receptors come from a man aged 18 to 29 who received the YFV17D yellow fever vaccine.

There are a few counts of this clonotype. The chain recombines TRBV4-3 with TRBJ2-7; the D gene is possibly TRBD2 (5 bases). The CDR3 is made up of 15 amino acids. Trimming removed 4 bases at V and 8 bases at J, with 21 bases between. The germline gives CDR1 LGHNA, CDR2 YSLEER. This chain's CDR3 is CASSLVGLSRGKQYF. The CDR3 bases are TGCGCCAGCAGCCTCGTCGGACTCTCCCGGGGAAAGCAGTACTTC.

Many counts were recorded for this clonotype. The CDR3 loop reads CAISELDRGEAFF. The CDR3 DNA follows: TGTGCCATCAGTGAGTTGGACAGGGGCGAAGCTTTCTTT. The chain carries TRBV10-3 and TRBJ1-1; 9 nucleotides line up with TRBD1. Per the germline V gene, CDR1 is ENHRY and CDR2 is SYGVKD. This CDR3 region has 13 residues. After removal of 1 base from V and 8 bases from J, the junction contained 2 bases not matched to a gene.

The chain joins TRBV6-2 or TRBV6-3 to TRBJ2-7; TRBD1 agrees at 12 bases. Germline values: CDR1 MNHEY, CDR2 SVGEGT. This CDR3 spans 15 amino acids. The junction had 6 bases not matched to a gene; V was cut back by 4 bases and J by 5 bases. The CDR3 here is CASSWEGTGGDEQYF. CDR3 sequence (DNA): TGTGCCAGCAGTTGGGAAGGGACAGGGGGCGACGAGCAGTACTTC.

This clonotype was recorded at least ten times. V usage is TRBV20-1 and J usage is TRBJ1-1; 8 positions agree with TRBD1. There are 16 residues in the CDR3. The V gene end was trimmed by 1 base and the J gene end by 2 bases; junction bases not matched to a gene: 9. Germline V CDR1 and CDR2: DFQATT, SNEGSKA (reference sequence). CDR3 coding DNA: TGCAGTGCTAGAGCCGTTAAAACAGGGGGAAACACTGAAGCTTTCTTT. This translates into CSARAVKTGGNTEAFF.

This clonotype was seen repeatedly, ten times or more. The chain links TRBV27 to TRBJ1-2, with D possibly TRBD1 on 6 matching bases. Trimming removed 3 bases at V and 6 bases at J, with 11 bases between. CDR1 and CDR2 (germline): MNHEY, SMNVEV (reference sequence). The CDR3 runs to 13 residues. As DNA, the CDR3 is TGTGCCAGCAGTTTGATGGGGGCCGATGGCTACACCTTC. Amino acid sequence: CASSLMGADGYTF.

This clonotype was seen a single time. A much larger clone differs from this one at a single base, so this may be a read error. The rearrangement uses TRBV7-9 and TRBJ2-1; 10 bases map to TRBD2. Near its end, the DNA agrees better with TRBJ2-7, so the J call may be wrong. The CDR3 runs to 17 residues. CDR1 is SEHNR and CDR2 is FQNEAQ in the germline V gene (reference sequence). The CDR3 coding sequence is TGTGCCAGCAGCACCCAGATACTAGCGGGGTCATACAATGAGCAGTACTTC. Residues: CASSTQILAGSYNEQYF.

A word on this clonotype: This clone may be a read error of a much larger clone one base away. The chain combines TRBV7-2 with TRBJ2-5, with 11 bases lining up with TRBD1. This CDR3 comprises 17 residues. The germline gives CDR1 SGHTA, CDR2 FQGNSA. The CDR3 DNA follows: TGTGCCAGCAGCCGCAACGTGAGGGACAGGGGGAAAGAGACCCATTACTTC. This sequence encodes CASSRNVRDRGKETHYF.

The sample holds many counts of this clonotype. The chain has TRBV2 and TRBJ2-3; tentatively, D is TRBD2 (6 bases). Per germline, CDR1 SNHLY and CDR2 FYNNEI. V lost 5 bases to trimming and J lost 2 bases, with 11 bases between them. CDR3 length: 14 residues. Here the CDR3 DNA reads TGTGCCAGCAGTTGGGACTCAGCCACAGATACGCAGTATTTT. Its translation: CASSWDSATDTQYF.

This clonotype occurred many times. The chain is built from TRBV29-1 and TRBJ2-1; tentatively, D is TRBD2 (7 bases). Germline loops: CDR1 SQVTM, CDR2 ANQGSEA. There are 14 residues in the CDR3. Trimming shortened V by 7 bases and J by 9 bases, and 22 bases separated the two germline ends. CDR3 sequence reads: CSAGRGGRVIEQFF. The CDR3 region has the DNA TGCAGCGCTGGACGCGGGGGCCGGGTTATTGAGCAGTTCTTC.

The rearrangement links TRBV7-8 to TRBJ2-3, with TRBD2 identical over 8 bases. Looked up from germline, CDR1 is SGHVS and CDR2 is FQNEAQ. J gave up 4 bases and V 7 bases, and 10 bases lay outside the gene matches. This CDR3 is 15 amino acids long. CDR3 sequence: CASTIRAGVADTQYF. In DNA, the CDR3 is TGTGCCAGCACAATACGAGCGGGGGTCGCAGATACGCAGTATTTT.

Turning to this clonotype: The germline gene is not matched at one end of the junction; a read error may be the cause. This chain links TRBV27 with TRBJ2-2; tentatively, D is TRBD1 or TRBD2 (5 bases each). Per the germline V gene, CDR1 is MNHEY and CDR2 is SMNVEV (reference sequence). CDR3 length: 18 residues. CDR3 loop: CARSWDVRGALNTGELFF. The CDR3 DNA is TGTGCCCGCAGTTGGGACGTACGAGGGGCCTTGAACACCGGGGAGCTGTTTTTT.

Ten or more counts support this clonotype. The chain combines TRBV6-5 with TRBJ2-5; D remains unclear. Germline V gene lookup returns CDR1 MNHEY and CDR2 SVGAGI. This CDR3 spans 16 amino acids. The V gene lost 0 bases and the J gene lost 4 bases, with 15 bases spanning the gap. CDR3 bases: TGTGCCAGCAGTTACTCCCTCGGCAGGTTCCCAGAGACCCAGTACTTC. Encoded protein: CASSYSLGRFPETQYF.

V usage is TRBV6-5 and J usage is TRBJ2-1; D remains unclear. The CDR3 is 13 amino acids. The V end lost 2 bases, the J end lost 10 bases, and 12 bases lay between the germline ends. Germline-derived CDR1 and CDR2 are MNHEY and SVGAGI. For the CDR3, the DNA is TGTGCCAGCAGTTACGTTTTGGCTGGCGAGCAGTTCTTC. Amino acid sequence: CASSYVLAGEQFF.

This clonotype has a count of ten or more. The chain couples TRBV29-1 to TRBJ2-5; 8 bases fit TRBD2. CDR3 size: 15 residues. J lost 0 bases, V lost 1 base, and 4 bases had no gene match. The germline gives CDR1 SQVTM, CDR2 ANQGSEA. The CDR3 nucleotides read TGCAGCGTTGAAGGAGGGCGGGGGGACCAAGAGACCCAGTACTTC. It translates to CSVEGGRGDQETQYF.